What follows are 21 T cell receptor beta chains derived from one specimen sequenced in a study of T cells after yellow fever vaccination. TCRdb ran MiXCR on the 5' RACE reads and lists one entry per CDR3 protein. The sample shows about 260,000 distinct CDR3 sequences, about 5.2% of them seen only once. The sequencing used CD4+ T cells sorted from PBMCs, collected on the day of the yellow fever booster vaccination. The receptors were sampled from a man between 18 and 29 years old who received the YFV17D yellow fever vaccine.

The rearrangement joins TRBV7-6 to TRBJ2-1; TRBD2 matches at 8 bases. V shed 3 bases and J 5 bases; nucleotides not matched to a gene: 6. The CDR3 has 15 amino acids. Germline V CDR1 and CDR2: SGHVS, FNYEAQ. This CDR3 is CASSLERGRNNEQFF. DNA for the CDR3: TGTGCCAGCAGCTTGGAGCGGGGGCGCAACAATGAGCAGTTCTTC.

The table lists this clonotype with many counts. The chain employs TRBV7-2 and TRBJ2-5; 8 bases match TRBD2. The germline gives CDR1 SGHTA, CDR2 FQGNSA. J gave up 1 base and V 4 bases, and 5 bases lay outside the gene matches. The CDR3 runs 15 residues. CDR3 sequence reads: CASSWGTSLQETQYF. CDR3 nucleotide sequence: TGTGCCAGCAGCTGGGGGACTAGTCTCCAAGAGACCCAGTACTTC.

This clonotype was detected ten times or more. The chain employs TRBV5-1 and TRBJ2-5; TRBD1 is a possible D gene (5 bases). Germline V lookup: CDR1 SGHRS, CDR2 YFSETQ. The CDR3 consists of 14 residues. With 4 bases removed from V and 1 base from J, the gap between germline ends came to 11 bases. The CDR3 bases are TGCGCCAGCAGCCCCAGGGTGGCCCAAGAGACCCAGTACTTC. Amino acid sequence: CASSPRVAQETQYF. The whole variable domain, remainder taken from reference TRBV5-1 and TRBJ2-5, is KAGVTQTPRYLIKTRGQQVTLSCSPISGHRSVSWYQQTPGQGLQFLFEYFSETQRNKGNFPGRFSGRQFSNSRSEMNVSTLELGDSALYLCASSPRVAQETQYFGPGTRLLVL.

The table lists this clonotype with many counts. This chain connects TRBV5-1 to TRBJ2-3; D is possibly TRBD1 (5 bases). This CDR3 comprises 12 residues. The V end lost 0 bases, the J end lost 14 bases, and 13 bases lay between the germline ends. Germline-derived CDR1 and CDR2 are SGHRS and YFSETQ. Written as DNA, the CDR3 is TGCGCCAGCAGCTTGGTATCAGGGTCGCTGTATTTT. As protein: CASSLVSGSLYF.

The CDR3 DNA sequence: TGCAGTGCTAGCGGCTTGGGACAGAACTACAATGAGCAGTTCTTC. It codes for CSASGLGQNYNEQFF. V and J are TRBV20-1 and TRBJ2-1, with TRBD1 identical over 7 bases. Looked up from germline, CDR1 is DFQATT and CDR2 is SNEGSKA (reference sequence). Germline trimming cut 3 bases from V and 3 bases from J; bases unmatched to any gene: 8. CDR3 size: 15 residues.

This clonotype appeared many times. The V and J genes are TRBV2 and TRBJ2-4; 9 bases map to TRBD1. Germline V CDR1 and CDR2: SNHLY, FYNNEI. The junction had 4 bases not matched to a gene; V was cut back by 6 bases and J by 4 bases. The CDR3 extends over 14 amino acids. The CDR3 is CASRAGTGKNIQYF. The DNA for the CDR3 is TGTGCCAGCAGAGCCGGGACAGGGAAAAACATTCAGTACTTC.

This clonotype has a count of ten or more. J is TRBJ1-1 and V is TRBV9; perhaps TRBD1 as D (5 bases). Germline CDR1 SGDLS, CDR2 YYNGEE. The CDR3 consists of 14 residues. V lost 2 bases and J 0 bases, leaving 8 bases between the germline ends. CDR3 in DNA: TGTGCCAGCAGCGTTACAGGCATGAACACTGAAGCTTTCTTT. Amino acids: CASSVTGMNTEAFF.

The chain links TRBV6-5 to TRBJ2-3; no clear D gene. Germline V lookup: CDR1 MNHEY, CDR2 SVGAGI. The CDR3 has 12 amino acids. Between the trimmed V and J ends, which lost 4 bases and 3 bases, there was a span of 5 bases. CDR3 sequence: CASSSWTDTQYF. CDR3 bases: TGTGCCAGCAGTTCCTGGACAGATACGCAGTATTTT.

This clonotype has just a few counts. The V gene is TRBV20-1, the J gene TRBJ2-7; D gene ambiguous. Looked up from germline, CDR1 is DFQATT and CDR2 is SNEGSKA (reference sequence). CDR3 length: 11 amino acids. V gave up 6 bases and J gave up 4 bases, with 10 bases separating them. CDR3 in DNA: TGCAGTGCGGCGAGCTATTACGAGCAGTACGTC. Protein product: CSAASYYEQYV.

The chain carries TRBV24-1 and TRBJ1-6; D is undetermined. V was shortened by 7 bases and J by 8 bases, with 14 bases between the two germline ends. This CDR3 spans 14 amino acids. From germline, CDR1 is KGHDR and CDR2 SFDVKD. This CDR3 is CATSSAGWDSPLHF. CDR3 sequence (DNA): TGTGCCACCAGCTCTGCGGGGTGGGATTCACCCCTCCACTTT.

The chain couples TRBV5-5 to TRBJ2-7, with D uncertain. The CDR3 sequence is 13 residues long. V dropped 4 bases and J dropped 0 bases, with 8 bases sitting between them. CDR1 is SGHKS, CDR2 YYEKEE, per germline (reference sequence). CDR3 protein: CASSGGPSYEQYV. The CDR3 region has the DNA TGTGCCAGCAGCGGCGGTCCCTCCTACGAGCAGTACGTC.

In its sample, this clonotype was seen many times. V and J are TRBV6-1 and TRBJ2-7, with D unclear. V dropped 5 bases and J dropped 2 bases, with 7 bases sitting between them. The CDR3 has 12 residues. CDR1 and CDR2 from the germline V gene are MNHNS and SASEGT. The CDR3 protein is CASSPVAYEQYF. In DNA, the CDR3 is TGTGCCAGCAGTCCAGTCGCCTACGAGCAGTACTTC.

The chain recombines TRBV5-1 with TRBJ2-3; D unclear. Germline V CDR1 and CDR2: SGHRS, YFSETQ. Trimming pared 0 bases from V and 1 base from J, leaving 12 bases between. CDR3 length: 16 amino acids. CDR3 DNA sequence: TGCGCCAGCAGCTTGGGGTCCTCCGGTGGCACAGATACGCAGTATTTT. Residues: CASSLGSSGGTDTQYF. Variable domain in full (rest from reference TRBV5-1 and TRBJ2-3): KAGVTQTPRYLIKTRGQQVTLSCSPISGHRSVSWYQQTPGQGLQFLFEYFSETQRNKGNFPGRFSGRQFSNSRSEMNVSTLELGDSALYLCASSLGSSGGTDTQYFGPGTRLTVL.

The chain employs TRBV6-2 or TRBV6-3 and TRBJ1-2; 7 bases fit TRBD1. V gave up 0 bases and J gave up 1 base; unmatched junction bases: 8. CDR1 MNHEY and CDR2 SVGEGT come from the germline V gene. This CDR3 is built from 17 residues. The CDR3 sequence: CASSYSETGTRNYGYTF. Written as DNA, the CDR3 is TGTGCCAGCAGTTACTCGGAGACAGGGACACGTAACTATGGCTACACCTTC.

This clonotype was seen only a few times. The DNA of the CDR3 is TGTGCCAGCACGGGGTCTGGGGCCAACGTCCTGACTTTC. Protein: CASTGSGANVLTF. The gene calls are TRBV25-1 and TRBJ2-6, with D maybe TRBD2 (5 bases). The CDR3 loop spans 13 amino acids. Germline V gene sequence: CDR1 MGHDK, CDR2 SYGVNS. V shed 7 bases and J shed 1 base, with 5 bases lying between them.

The CDR3 DNA reads as TGTGCCAGCAGTTACGCGGGAGTGAGCACAGATACGCAGTATTTT. Translating it yields CASSYAGVSTDTQYF. The rearrangement uses TRBV6-5 and TRBJ2-3; TRBD2 aligns across 7 bases. V shed 2 bases and J 0 bases; nucleotides not matched to a gene: 2. CDR3 length: 15 residues. Germline-derived CDR1 and CDR2 are MNHEY and SVGAGI.

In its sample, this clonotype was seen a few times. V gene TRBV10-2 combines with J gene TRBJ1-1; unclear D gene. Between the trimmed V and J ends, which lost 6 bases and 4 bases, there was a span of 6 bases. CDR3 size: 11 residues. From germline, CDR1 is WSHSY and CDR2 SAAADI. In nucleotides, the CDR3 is TGCGCCAGCAGCTCGCGCACTGAAGCTTTCTTT. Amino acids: CASSSRTEAFF.

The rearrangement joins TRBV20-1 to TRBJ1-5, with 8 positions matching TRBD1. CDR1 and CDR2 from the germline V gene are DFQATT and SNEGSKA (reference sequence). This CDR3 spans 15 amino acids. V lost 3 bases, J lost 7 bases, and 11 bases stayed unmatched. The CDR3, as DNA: TGCAGTGCTAGGGGCGGACAGGGCTTATCCCAGCCCCAGCATTTT. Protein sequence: CSARGGQGLSQPQHF.

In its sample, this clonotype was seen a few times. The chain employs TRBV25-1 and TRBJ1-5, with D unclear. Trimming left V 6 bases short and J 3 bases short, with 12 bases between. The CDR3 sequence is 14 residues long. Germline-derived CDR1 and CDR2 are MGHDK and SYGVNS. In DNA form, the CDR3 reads TGTGCCAGCAGGTCCCCACACCCCAATCAGCCCCAGCATTTT. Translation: CASRSPHPNQPQHF. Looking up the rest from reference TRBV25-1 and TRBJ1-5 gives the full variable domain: EADIYQTPRYLVIGTGKKITLECSQTMGHDKMYWYQQDPGMELHLIHYSYGVNSTEKGDLSSESTVSRIRTEHFPLTLESARPSHTSQYLCASRSPHPNQPQHFGDGTRLSIL.

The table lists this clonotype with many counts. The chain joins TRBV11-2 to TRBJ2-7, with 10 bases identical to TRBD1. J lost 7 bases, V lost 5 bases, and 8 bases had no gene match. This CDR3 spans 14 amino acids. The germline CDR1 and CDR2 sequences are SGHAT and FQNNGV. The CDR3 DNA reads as TGTGCCAGCAGCCCGGACAGGGGGGTTTGGGAGCAGTACGTC. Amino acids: CASSPDRGVWEQYV.

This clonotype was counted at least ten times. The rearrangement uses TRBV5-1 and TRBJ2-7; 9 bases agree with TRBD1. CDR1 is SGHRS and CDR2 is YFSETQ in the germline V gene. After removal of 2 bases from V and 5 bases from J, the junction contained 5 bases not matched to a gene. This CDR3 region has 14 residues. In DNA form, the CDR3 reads TGCGCCAGCAGCTTCCGGGACAGGGTAAACGAGCAGTACTTC. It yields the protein CASSFRDRVNEQYF.